Given below is one TCR beta chain in context. No antigen is known for it. The run depth of the assay was deep. Clones were read by immunoSEQ multiplex PCR, and TCRdb kept only the in-frame ones, dropping some. This table holds some 2.4 million clones, 93% found once. This sample is part of a study of shared clonotypes between healthy human individuals. V lost 6 bases and J lost 6; bases outside the gene matches: 5. CDR3 size: 12 residues. Looked up from germline, CDR1 is SNHLY and CDR2 is FYNNEI. Study findings and constraints: Relative to memory subsets, naive subsets generally showed larger estimated richness. Relative to clonotypes present in all four donors, those not shared had lower generation probabilities.

The material sequenced was naive CD4+ T cells from PBMCs. As to subset: CD45RA+ positively selected. This chain uses TRBV2 with TRBJ2-7; 7 bases are a match to TRBD1. The receptor comes from a man aged 18 to 30 in good health. Some clones in this sample may be carry-over from other donors' samples. The CDR3 spells CASRGTVGEQYF. The CDR3 nucleotides read TGTGCCAGCAGGGGGACAGTAGGCGAGCAGTACTTC. Drawing the rest from reference TRBV2 and TRBJ2-7, the complete variable domain is EPEVTQTPSHQVTQMGQEVILRCVPISNHLYFYWYRQILGQKVEFLVSFYNNEISEKSEIFDDQFSVERPDGSNFTLKIRSTKLEDSAMYFCASRGTVGEQYFGPGTRLTVT.